The T cell receptor beta chain under discussion was sequenced for a study of CD8+ T cells in alopecia areata. Study observations and caveats: Lesional scalp displayed greater clonality than normal scalp, most notably in alopecia totalis/universalis. Throughout tofacitinib, many expanded lesional clones continued to persist in scalp and blood. For baseline CD8+ expansion, any link to response stays uncertain with one nonresponder.

Once RNA had been extracted, it was reverse transcribed into cDNA to act as the sequencing template. Measured with immunoSEQ multiplex PCR; TCRdb has only the in-frame clones, and not every one. The sample has some 200,000 clones, 58% seen once; the top ten hold over 9.5%. Note on this clone: The antigen is not known.

Regarding treatment: oral pan-JAK inhibitor, 5-10 mg twice daily. The sequencing here drew on CD8+ T cells sorted from blood, taken at week 24, from a patient treated with tofacitinib. The receptor was isolated from a human donor with alopecia areata.

The CDR3, as DNA: TGTGCCAGCAGCCCCACCGACTACACAGATACGCAGTATTTT. This gives the protein CASSPTDYTDTQYF. The chain recombines TRBV14 with TRBJ2-3; D is perhaps TRBD2 (5 bases). CDR1 SGHDN and CDR2 FVKESK come from the germline V gene. The V gene lost 4 bases and the J gene lost 2 bases, with 10 bases spanning the gap. The CDR3 has 14 amino acids.